The 27 T cell receptor beta chains reported below all come from one sample, sequenced in a study of monozygotic twins with inflammatory bowel disease. Reanalyzing the 5' RACE reads, TCRdb keeps one entry per CDR3 protein, without DNA. The sample table sets out some 150,000 distinct CDR3 sequences. Sequencing was performed on blood. All receptors derive from a human donor with ulcerative colitis or Crohn's disease, or a healthy co-twin of an affected twin (not recorded which).

This chain uses TRBV27 with TRBJ2-1; TCRdb gives TRBD1 as the D gene, but with no DNA this cannot be confirmed. The germline V gene has CDR1 MNHEY and CDR2 SMNVEV (reference sequence). The CDR3 contains 15 residues. CDR3 sequence reads: CASSLPGAPYNEQFF.

V and J are TRBV5-5 and TRBJ1-1. Germline V gene data show CDR1 as SGHKS and CDR2 as YYEKEE (reference sequence). CDR3 length equals 12 residues. CDR3 in amino acids: CASSLLGQQAFF.

The chain is built from TRBV6-2 or TRBV6-3 and TRBJ2-2; without DNA, the TCRdb call of TRBD2 cannot be checked. The CDR3 consists of 15 residues. Per the germline V gene, CDR1 is MNHEY and CDR2 is SVGEGT. CDR3 loop: CASSERGANTGELFF.

The chain recombines TRBV24-1 with TRBJ1-1; TCRdb's D call, TRBD1, is unchecked because there is no DNA. CDR3 length equals 15 residues. CDR1 is KGHDR and CDR2 is SFDVKD in the germline V gene. The CDR3 region is CATSGPGQGGTEAFF.

The V and J genes are TRBV12-3 or TRBV12-4 and TRBJ1-1. There are 13 residues in the CDR3. The CDR3 is CASSSQRNTEAFF.

V is TRBV10-3 and J is TRBJ2-3. The germline V gene has CDR1 ENHRY and CDR2 SYGVKD. This CDR3 spans 14 amino acids. The CDR3: CAISESLNTDTQYF.

V and J are TRBV7-2 and TRBJ2-3. Germline CDR1 reads SGHTA; CDR2 reads FQGNSA. The CDR3 has 13 amino acids. The CDR3 here is CASSLAVADTQYF.

The gene calls are TRBV27 and TRBJ1-6. The CDR3 is 15 residues long. CDR1 and CDR2 (germline): MNHEY, SMNVEV (reference sequence). The CDR3 is CASSLKGPYNSPLHF.

The chain carries TRBV7-2 and TRBJ2-1; TCRdb proposes TRBD2, but this gene call is untestable without DNA. This CDR3 is built from 14 residues. Germline-derived CDR1 and CDR2 are SGHTA and FQGNSA. The CDR3 loop is CASSPPGTPGEQFF.

The rearrangement links TRBV28 to TRBJ2-1; the TRBD2 assignment by TCRdb is unverifiable without DNA. The CDR3 sequence is 14 residues long. Germline-derived CDR1 and CDR2 are MDHEN and SYDVKM. The CDR3 here is CASSRTSGRNEQFF.

The chain employs TRBV6-1 and TRBJ1-1; no DNA is available, so the TRBD1 call from TCRdb remains unchecked. Germline lookup yields CDR1 MNHNS and CDR2 SASEGT. The CDR3 covers 16 residues. CDR3 sequence: CASSAGQVVSNTEAFF.

The chain joins TRBV20-1 to TRBJ2-5; the TCRdb D gene call, TRBD2, has no DNA to confirm it. This CDR3 is 15 amino acids long. The germline V gene encodes CDR1 DFQATT and CDR2 SNEGSKA (reference sequence). CDR3: CSARGLAGFGETQYF.

J is TRBJ2-1 and V is TRBV5-1; the TCRdb call, TRBD1, lacks DNA for checking. Germline loops: CDR1 SGHRS, CDR2 YFSETQ. The CDR3 loop spans 17 amino acids. The CDR3 sequence is CASSLDPGVDSYNEQFF.

The chain uses TRBV6-2 or TRBV6-3 and TRBJ2-3. CDR3 length equals 15 residues. Germline lookup yields CDR1 MNHEY and CDR2 SVGEGT. The CDR3 sequence: CASSYAGANTDTQYF.

The J gene is TRBJ2-3, the V gene TRBV7-8; TCRdb returns TRBD2, unconfirmable since there is no DNA. The CDR3 is made up of 17 amino acids. Germline values: CDR1 SGHVS, CDR2 FQNEAQ. CDR3 amino acids: CASSLAVGGGIPDTQYF.

V gene TRBV7-8 combines with J gene TRBJ2-1; checking the TCRdb D call of TRBD1 is not possible without DNA. The CDR3 contains 13 residues. Per the germline V gene, CDR1 is SGHVS and CDR2 is FQNEAQ. This CDR3 is CASSINRGNEQFF.

The chain uses TRBV6-1 and TRBJ1-1; the TRBD1 assignment by TCRdb is unverifiable without DNA. In germline, CDR1 is MNHNS, CDR2 SASEGT. The CDR3 has 15 residues. CDR3 loop: CASSVGQLMNTEAFF.

The chain joins TRBV7-8 to TRBJ2-7. Germline V gives CDR1 SGHVS, CDR2 FQNEAQ. The CDR3 is 14 amino acids. The CDR3 here is CASSIGQSSYEQYF.

The chain is built from TRBV3-1 and TRBJ2-3; lacking DNA, the TRBD2 call made by TCRdb goes unchecked. From germline, CDR1 is LGHDT and CDR2 YNNKEL (reference sequence). The CDR3 is made up of 17 amino acids. CDR3 sequence: CASSQPLGREGTDTQYF.

The rearrangement links TRBV12-3 or TRBV12-4 to TRBJ2-7; the TCRdb D gene call, TRBD2, has no DNA to confirm it. The CDR3 totals 14 residues. This CDR3 is CASSSGTITAEQYF.

The chain has TRBV7-2 and TRBJ1-2. CDR1 and CDR2 (germline): SGHTA, FQGNSA. There are 15 residues in the CDR3. The CDR3 here is CASSRISTGRDKYTF.

The chain links TRBV2 to TRBJ2-6; TCRdb reports TRBD2, a call that lacks DNA to check it against. The V gene's germline CDR1 is SNHLY and CDR2 FYNNEI. This CDR3 contains 18 residues. The CDR3 reads CASSVREISLSGANVLTF.

V usage is TRBV20-1 and J usage is TRBJ2-2; TCRdb picks TRBD1, but there is no DNA to check that call. This CDR3 has 14 residues. Looked up from germline, CDR1 is DFQATT and CDR2 is SNEGSKA (reference sequence). CDR3 protein: CSASSGIGSRELFF.

The chain links TRBV29-1 to TRBJ2-3; TCRdb indicates TRBD2, and absent DNA this call remains unverified. The CDR3 covers 16 residues. Germline CDR1 is SQVTM and CDR2 is ANQGSEA. CDR3 residues: CSVQGTSGGAIDTQYF.

The chain employs TRBV6-5 and TRBJ1-1. CDR1 and CDR2 from the germline V gene are MNHEY and SVGAGI. The CDR3 consists of 15 residues. CDR3: CASSRNRGGDTEAFF.

V usage is TRBV5-1 and J usage is TRBJ2-1; the TCRdb call, TRBD2, lacks DNA for checking. CDR1 and CDR2 (germline): SGHRS, YFSETQ. This CDR3 is built from 13 residues. The CDR3 sequence is CASSWNGGNDQFF.

The V gene is TRBV5-1, the J gene TRBJ2-1; there is no DNA to check the TCRdb D call of TRBD2. The CDR3 is 17 residues long. Germline V gene sequence: CDR1 SGHRS, CDR2 YFSETQ. CDR3 sequence reads: CASSLALAGQIRNEQFF.